This T cell receptor beta chain emerged from a study of brain T cells in children with intractable seizures. Whole-study findings and limits: Viral specificity was inferred only from CDR3 similarity; HCMV serostatus was unknown.

Repertoires were generated with immunoSEQ multiplex PCR, while TCRdb's copy carries only in-frame clones and drops some. The repertoire holds about 80,000 clones, with around nine tenths as singletons. Patients received at least one anti-epileptic drug before surgery. Comment on this clone: As yet, its antigen is unknown.

The CDR3 spans 14 residues. The germline CDR1 and CDR2 sequences are SGHTA and FQGNSA. V trimming: 7 bases; J trimming: 4 bases; junction bases outside the gene matches: 2. The clonotype comes from a girl aged 2 to 10 with Rasmussen encephalitis and intractable seizures. Specimen: peripheral blood, collected at surgery. V is TRBV7-2 and J is TRBJ2-1; 12 bases align to TRBD2. The CDR3 protein is CASILAGGYNEQFF. CDR3 bases: TGTGCCAGCATACTAGCGGGGGGATACAATGAGCAGTTCTTC.